The entry below gives a single T cell receptor beta chain sequence along with its context. Its antigen is as yet unknown. Assay: immunoSEQ multiplex PCR; the TCRdb copy retains only in-frame clones and omits some. The table lists millions of clones, under 95% of them singletons. This record belongs to a study of shared clonotypes between healthy human individuals. About the research overall: The study used three CD4 naive, three CD4 memory, two CD8 naive and one CD8 memory plate per donor. Whole-study findings and limits: Rarefaction indicated that sorted-subset sequencing remained incomplete although depth was large.

Only CD45RO-negative cells positively selected for CCR7 counted as naive CD8 cells, so terminally differentiated effector memory CD45RA+ cells were excluded. The V and J ends lost 4 bases and 3 bases respectively, with 16 bases between them. The CDR3 consists of 15 residues. Germline CDR1 reads LGHNA; CDR2 reads YNFKEQ. The rearrangement links TRBV4-2 to TRBJ2-7; D is possibly TRBD2 (5 bases). The TCR originated in a man between 18 and 29 years old in good health. Some clones in this sample may be carry-over from other donors' samples. The specimen sequenced was naive CD8+ T cells from PBMCs. This CDR3 is CASSRGGGRNYEQYF. In DNA form, the CDR3 reads TGTGCCAGCAGCCGGGGTGGCGGGCGGAACTACGAGCAGTACTTC.